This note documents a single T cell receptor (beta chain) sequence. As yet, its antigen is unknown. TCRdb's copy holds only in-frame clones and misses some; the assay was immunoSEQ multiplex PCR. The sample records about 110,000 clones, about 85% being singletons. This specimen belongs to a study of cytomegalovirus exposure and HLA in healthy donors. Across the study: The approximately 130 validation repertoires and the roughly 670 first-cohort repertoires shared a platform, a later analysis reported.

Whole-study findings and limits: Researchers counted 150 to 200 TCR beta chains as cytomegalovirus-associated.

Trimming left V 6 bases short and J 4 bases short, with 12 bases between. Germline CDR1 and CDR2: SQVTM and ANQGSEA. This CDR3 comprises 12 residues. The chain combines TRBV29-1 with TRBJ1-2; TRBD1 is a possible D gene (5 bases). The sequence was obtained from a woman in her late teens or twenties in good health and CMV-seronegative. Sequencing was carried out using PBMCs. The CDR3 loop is CSVPDSPYGYTF. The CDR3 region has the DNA TGCAGCGTACCTGACAGTCCCTATGGCTACACCTTC.